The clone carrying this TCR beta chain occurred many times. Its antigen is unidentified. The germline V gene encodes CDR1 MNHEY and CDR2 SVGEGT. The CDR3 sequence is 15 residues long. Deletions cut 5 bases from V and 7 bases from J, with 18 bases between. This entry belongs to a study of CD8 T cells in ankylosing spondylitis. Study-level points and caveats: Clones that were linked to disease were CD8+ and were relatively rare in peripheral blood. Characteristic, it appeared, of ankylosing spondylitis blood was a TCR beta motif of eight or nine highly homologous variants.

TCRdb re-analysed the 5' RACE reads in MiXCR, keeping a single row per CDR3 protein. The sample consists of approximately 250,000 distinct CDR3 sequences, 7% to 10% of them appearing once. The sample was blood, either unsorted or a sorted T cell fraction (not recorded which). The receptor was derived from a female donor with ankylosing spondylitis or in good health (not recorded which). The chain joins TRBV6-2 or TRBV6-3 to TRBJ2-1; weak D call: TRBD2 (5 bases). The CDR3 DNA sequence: TGTGCCAGCAGTGGGGTAGCGCCTATGGGGAATGAGCAGTTCTTC. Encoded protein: CASSGVAPMGNEQFF.